The T cell receptor beta chain under discussion was sequenced for a study of cytomegalovirus exposure and HLA in healthy donors. Germline CDR1 is LNHNV and CDR2 is YYDKDF (reference sequence). V lost 0 bases to trimming and J lost 0 bases, with 9 bases between them. The CDR3 has 16 amino acids. In the case of this clone: The antigen remains unidentified.

PCR primers comprised 60 Vbeta and 13 Jbeta primers. This table comes from immunoSEQ multiplex PCR, and its TCRdb copy is limited to in-frame clones, with some not included. The sample records 110,000 to 150,000 clones, about 72% being singletons. Overall study results and limits: Presence/absence analyses supposed approximately even sequencing depth among donors. Some V segments (TRBV6-2 and TRBV6-3 among them) were excluded as indistinguishable.

The sample consisted of PBMCs. This TCR was recovered from a man aged 35 to 55 in good health and CMV-seronegative. The J gene is TRBJ1-5, the V gene TRBV15; no clear D. The CDR3 sequence is CATSRDQANSNQPQHF. DNA for the CDR3: TGTGCCACCAGCAGAGATCAGGCGAATAGCAATCAGCCCCAGCATTTT.